Presented here are 32 T cell receptor beta chains from one specimen sequenced in a study of OX40 agonist ivuxolimab in advanced cancers. Method: immunoSEQ multiplex PCR; TCRdb's copy keeps in-frame clones and lacks some. This sample has tens of thousands of clones, with 70% to 90% found just once. The specimen comprised CD4+ or CD8+ T cells sorted from blood, sampled in a trial of the OX40 agonist ivuxolimab. These receptors came from an adult with an advanced solid tumor such as melanoma, head and neck, liver or kidney cancer.

The chain carries TRBV29-1 and TRBJ2-3, with 8 bases matching TRBD2. The length of the CDR3 is 14 residues. Germline assignment: CDR1 SQVTM and CDR2 ANQGSEA. V was pared by 5 bases and J by 7 bases, with 11 bases of the junction left unmatched. The DNA of the CDR3 is TGCAGCGTTAAGACGGGACTAGAAAGGCATACGCAGTATTTT. It translates to CSVKTGLERHTQYF.

This chain links TRBV15 with TRBJ1-3; D call uncertain. CDR1 LNHNV and CDR2 YYDKDF come from the germline V gene (reference sequence). There are 17 residues in the CDR3. Between the trimmed V and J ends, which lost 3 bases and 4 bases, there was a span of 19 bases. The CDR3 spells CATSSLTPQELGNTIYF. CDR3 DNA sequence: TGTGCCACCAGCAGCCTAACCCCCCAGGAGCTGGGAAACACCATATATTTT.

This clone turned up a few times. The CDR3 spells CASTLTGTNTGELFF. The CDR3 region has the DNA TGTGCCAGCACATTGACAGGAACGAACACCGGGGAGCTGTTTTTT. The rearrangement links TRBV9 to TRBJ2-2; possibly TRBD1 for D (6 bases). Germline V gene data show CDR1 as SGDLS and CDR2 as YYNGEE. The V end lost 6 bases, the J end lost 0 bases, and 12 bases lay between the germline ends. The CDR3 extends over 15 amino acids.

This chain uses TRBV7-3 with TRBJ2-3; no clear D. V lost 10 bases and J 0 bases, leaving 11 bases between the germline ends. Germline CDR1 SGHTA, CDR2 FQGTGA. The CDR3 has 13 residues. CDR3 sequence: CATSDDSTDTQYF. CDR3 DNA sequence: TGTGCCACCTCGGACGATAGCACAGATACGCAGTATTTT.

This rearrangement joins TRBV19 to TRBJ2-3; D may correspond to TRBD1 or TRBD2 (7 bases each). The germline gives CDR1 LNHDA, CDR2 SQIVND (reference sequence). The CDR3 sequence is 13 residues long. Trimming pared 7 bases from V and 4 bases from J, leaving 12 bases between. CDR3 nucleotide sequence: TGTGCCAGTACAGGGGGGAGGGCAGATACGCAGTATTTT. Its protein is CASTGGRADTQYF.

The J gene is TRBJ1-1, the V gene TRBV5-1, with TRBD1 as a possible D gene (6 bases). Germline V CDR1 and CDR2: SGHRS, YFSETQ. V was trimmed by 0 bases and J by 5 bases, leaving 11 bases between them. CDR3 size: 14 residues. The CDR3 here is CASSLGGGTTEAFF. The CDR3 coding sequence is TGCGCCAGCAGCTTGGGAGGGGGGACGACTGAAGCTTTCTTT.

The chain links TRBV4-3 to TRBJ2-7, with 13 positions matching TRBD2. This CDR3 spans 17 amino acids. Looked up from germline, CDR1 is LGHNA and CDR2 is YSLEER. The trim removed 0 bases at V and 3 bases at J, leaving 5 bases unmatched. The CDR3 sequence: CASSQDWGLAGLYEQYF. CDR3 sequence (DNA): TGCGCCAGCAGCCAAGACTGGGGACTAGCGGGGCTCTACGAGCAGTACTTC.

This chain connects TRBV11-2 to TRBJ2-5, with 8 bases fitting TRBD2. V was pared by 5 bases and J by 7 bases, with 12 bases of the junction left unmatched. The CDR3 is 15 amino acids. The germline CDR1 and CDR2 sequences are SGHAT and FQNNGV. The CDR3 DNA sequence: TGTGCCAGCAGCCCAGCCCGGACTAGCTTAGGGACCCAGTACTTC. It is translated as CASSPARTSLGTQYF.

V gene TRBV2 combines with J gene TRBJ2-5, with 8 positions matching TRBD2. The CDR3 is made up of 13 amino acids. CDR1 is SNHLY, CDR2 FYNNEI, per germline. Germline trimming cut 9 bases from V and 4 bases from J; bases unmatched to any gene: 7. CDR3 coding DNA: TGTGCCAGGCAGACTAGCGAGGGAGAGACCCAGTACTTC. Translated: CARQTSEGETQYF.

The chain uses TRBV2 and TRBJ1-5; D gene ambiguous. The V and J ends lost 7 bases and 0 bases respectively, with 13 bases between them. Germline V gene data show CDR1 as SNHLY and CDR2 as FYNNEI. The CDR3 has 15 residues. Written as DNA, the CDR3 is TGTGCCAGCAATTCGGGAGAAGTTAGCAATCAGCCCCAGCATTTT. Encoded protein: CASNSGEVSNQPQHF.

Relative to its sample, this clone is medium-sized. The rearrangement links TRBV15 to TRBJ1-1, with 10 bases fitting TRBD1. From germline, CDR1 is LNHNV and CDR2 YYDKDF (reference sequence). This CDR3 comprises 15 residues. After removal of 3 bases from V and 1 base from J, the junction contained 2 bases not matched to a gene. The CDR3 sequence is CATSSDRGQNTEAFF. For the CDR3, the DNA is TGTGCCACCAGCAGCGACAGGGGGCAGAACACTGAAGCTTTCTTT.

The chain employs TRBV11-1 and TRBJ2-1, with 10 bases identical to TRBD1. The trim removed 10 bases at V and 6 bases at J, leaving 12 bases unmatched. This CDR3 contains 15 residues. Looked up from germline, CDR1 is SGHAT and CDR2 is FQDESV (reference sequence). The CDR3 here is CATRRPTGGFNEQFF. As DNA, the CDR3 is TGTGCCACCCGCCGGCCGACAGGGGGCTTCAATGAGCAGTTCTTC.

This chain joins TRBV4-3 and TRBJ1-2; D possibly corresponds to TRBD1 (6 bases). Trimming left V 2 bases short and J 0 bases short, with 10 bases between. The CDR3 length is 15 residues. Germline V CDR1 and CDR2: LGHNA, YSLEER. The CDR3: CASSQQGSTNYGYTF. CDR3 DNA: TGCGCCAGCAGCCAACAGGGGTCCACTAACTATGGCTACACCTTC.

The chain links TRBV30 to TRBJ1-1; no clear D. Trimming shortened V by 2 bases and J by 0 bases, and 4 bases separated the two germline ends. Per the germline V gene, CDR1 is GTSNPN and CDR2 is SVGIG (reference sequence). The CDR3 covers 12 residues. In DNA form, the CDR3 reads TGTGCCTGGAGTTCCATGAACACTGAAGCTTTCTTT. It encodes CAWSSMNTEAFF.

Concerning this clone itself: Relative to the germline gene, one junction end is altered; a read error may explain this. This chain joins TRBV7-7 and TRBJ2-1, with a weak D call TRBD2 (6 bases). Germline CDR1 reads SSHAT; CDR2 reads FNYEAQ (reference sequence). The CDR3 is made up of 16 amino acids. CDR3 sequence reads: CASSLRDLGSFGEQFF. In nucleotides, the CDR3 is TGTGCTAGCAGCCTTCGGGACTTGGGGTCTTTCGGCGAGCAGTTCTTC.

Note on this clone: This sample also contains other DNA sequences that code for the same CDR3. The rearrangement links TRBV7-3 to TRBJ2-7, with unresolved D. The germline V gene encodes CDR1 SGHTA and CDR2 FQGTGA. The CDR3 has 12 amino acids. V dropped 2 bases and J dropped 6 bases, with 8 bases sitting between them. CDR3 nucleotides: TGTGCCAGCAGCTTAGGCCGAGGCGAGCAGTACTTC. It codes for CASSLGRGEQYF. Supplemented by reference TRBV7-3 and TRBJ2-7, the full variable domain reads GAGVSQTPSNKVTEKGKYVELRCDPISGHTALYWYRQSLGQGPEFLIYFQGTGAADDSGLPNDRFFAVRPEGSVSTLKIQRTERGDSAVYLCASSLGRGEQYFGPGTRLTVT.

The rearrangement links TRBV7-9 to TRBJ1-1; 7 bases map to TRBD1. The CDR3 has 15 residues. V lost 5 bases, J lost 5 bases, and 11 bases stayed unmatched. The germline gives CDR1 SEHNR, CDR2 FQNEAQ (reference sequence). CDR3 sequence (DNA): TGTGCCAGCAGCCTACAGTCAGGGGGTGAGACTGAAGCTTTCTTT. It yields the protein CASSLQSGGETEAFF.

The chain combines TRBV10-3 with TRBJ2-5; D may match TRBD1 or TRBD2 (5 bases each). The J call is doubtful: the DNA matches TRBJ2-7 better. The CDR3 totals 14 residues. Germline values: CDR1 ENHRY, CDR2 SYGVKD. CDR3 nucleotide sequence: TGTGCCATCAGGACCGGGACCTTTACTTACGAGCAGTACTTC. This sequence encodes CAIRTGTFTYEQYF.

The J gene is TRBJ2-7, the V gene TRBV4-3; TRBD2 is a possible D gene (6 bases). Germline values: CDR1 LGHNA, CDR2 YSLEER. Trimming stripped 4 bases from V and 5 bases from J, with 18 bases between. CDR3 length: 15 amino acids. The CDR3 bases are TGCGCCAGCAGCCCTGGAGTGGGGGGAGTTAACGAGCAGTACTTC. The encoded protein is CASSPGVGGVNEQYF.

The CDR3 reads CASRDPPDVGTEAFF. As DNA, the CDR3 is TGTGCCAGTAGGGACCCCCCAGACGTGGGCACTGAAGCTTTCTTT. The rearrangement links TRBV19 to TRBJ1-1, with no clear D. Germline V gene data show CDR1 as LNHDA and CDR2 as SQIVND (reference sequence). The length of the CDR3 is 15 residues. Trimming removed 6 bases at V and 4 bases at J, with 18 bases between.

This clone was recorded only once. The V gene is TRBV27, the J gene TRBJ1-2; 12 nucleotides align to TRBD1. Germline CDR1 is MNHEY and CDR2 is SMNVEV (reference sequence). The CDR3 covers 17 residues. With V trimmed by 3 bases and J by 0 bases, 5 bases remained unmatched. DNA of the CDR3: TGTGCCAGCAGTTTCTCCGGGACAGGGGGCTCTAACTATGGCTACACCTTC. It codes for CASSFSGTGGSNYGYTF.

This rearrangement joins TRBV4-3 to TRBJ1-1; D remains unclear. The germline CDR1 and CDR2 sequences are LGHNA and YSLEER. CDR3 length: 15 residues. The germline V and J ends were trimmed by 0 bases and 1 base, with 9 bases remaining between them. This CDR3 reads CASSQDRAENTEAFF. The CDR3 DNA reads TGCGCCAGCAGCCAAGATAGAGCGGAGAACACTGAAGCTTTCTTT.

There are a few counts of this clone. This chain uses TRBV20-1 with TRBJ1-2; no definite D call. The V end was cut by 6 bases, the J end by 6 bases, with 5 bases between. The CDR3 totals 9 residues. Germline V gene data show CDR1 as DFQATT and CDR2 as SNEGSKA (reference sequence). This chain's CDR3 is CSANDGYTF. CDR3 in DNA: TGCAGTGCCAACGATGGCTACACCTTC.

V is TRBV27 and J is TRBJ2-5; tentative D call: TRBD1 (7 bases). The length of the CDR3 is 14 residues. Germline V CDR1 and CDR2: MNHEY, SMNVEV (reference sequence). V lost 3 bases and J 4 bases, leaving 12 bases between the germline ends. The CDR3 DNA follows: TGTGCCAGCAGTTTCAGACAGGGAGGAGAGACCCAGTACTTC. Protein sequence: CASSFRQGGETQYF.

The chain carries TRBV19 and TRBJ2-5; D perhaps matches TRBD1 (6 bases). TRBJ2-7 matches the DNA end more closely, so the J call is doubtful. There are 14 residues in the CDR3. Germline values: CDR1 LNHDA, CDR2 SQIVND (reference sequence). DNA for the CDR3: TGTGCCAGTAGTGTTGGGACAAGGGCGCTCGAGCAGTACTTC. The encoded protein is CASSVGTRALEQYF.

The J gene is TRBJ2-3, the V gene TRBV12-5; D is uncertain. Per germline, CDR1 LGHNT and CDR2 FRNRAP. Deletions cut 6 bases from V and 3 bases from J, with 4 bases between. The CDR3 consists of 11 residues. CDR3 bases: TGTGCTAGTGGGGAGACAGATACGCAGTATTTT. Its translation is CASGETDTQYF.

This clone has only a few counts. CDR3 loop: CASSPGTENQPQHF. The CDR3 nucleotides read TGTGCCAGCAGTCCCGGGACGGAAAATCAGCCCCAGCATTTT. The chain has TRBV6-5 and TRBJ1-5, with D tentatively TRBD1 (5 bases). Germline V lookup: CDR1 MNHEY, CDR2 SVGAGI. The V and J ends lost 5 bases and 4 bases respectively, with 12 bases between them. The CDR3 runs 14 residues.

V gene TRBV9 combines with J gene TRBJ2-5, with a tentative D call TRBD2 (5 bases). The CDR3 totals 18 residues. Germline CDR1 SGDLS, CDR2 YYNGEE. V was trimmed by 3 bases and J by 5 bases, leaving 26 bases between them. This chain's CDR3 is CASSAEYGGSSRSETQYF. CDR3 bases: TGTGCCAGCAGCGCGGAATACGGAGGTTCTAGCAGGTCTGAGACCCAGTACTTC.

This clone was seen a single time. The chain has TRBV27 and TRBJ2-6, with TRBD1 as a possible D gene (5 bases). With 2 bases removed from V and 1 base from J, the gap between germline ends came to 9 bases. Germline values: CDR1 MNHEY, CDR2 SMNVEV (reference sequence). The CDR3 is made up of 16 amino acids. CDR3 residues: CASSLQGSSGANVLTF. For the CDR3, the DNA is TGTGCCAGCAGTTTACAGGGATCGTCTGGGGCCAACGTCCTGACTTTC.

The chain combines TRBV27 with TRBJ2-7; 10 positions agree with TRBD2. The V and J ends lost 6 bases and 5 bases, in that order; junction bases with no gene match: 10. The CDR3 runs 15 residues. Germline-derived CDR1 and CDR2 are MNHEY and SMNVEV (reference sequence). This CDR3 is CASSFTLAGQDEQYF. The CDR3 region has the DNA TGTGCCAGCAGCTTCACACTAGCGGGGCAAGACGAGCAGTACTTC.

V usage is TRBV10-3 and J usage is TRBJ1-1; 7 positions agree with TRBD1. Germline CDR1 and CDR2: ENHRY and SYGVKD. J lost 11 bases, V lost 5 bases, and 17 bases had no gene match. The CDR3 covers 15 residues. Written as DNA, the CDR3 is TGTGCCATCAGTTTACGGGACAGACCTATTGACAAGGCTTTCTTT. This codes for CAISLRDRPIDKAFF.

The chain carries TRBV2 and TRBJ2-7, with TRBD1 matching over 7 bases. This CDR3 has 13 residues. The germline CDR1 and CDR2 sequences are SNHLY and FYNNEI. Trimming took 9 bases from V and 0 from J; bases not matched to a gene: 5. The CDR3 DNA is TGTGCCAGGGGGACAGATAGCTCCTACGAGCAGTACTTC. It codes for CARGTDSSYEQYF.